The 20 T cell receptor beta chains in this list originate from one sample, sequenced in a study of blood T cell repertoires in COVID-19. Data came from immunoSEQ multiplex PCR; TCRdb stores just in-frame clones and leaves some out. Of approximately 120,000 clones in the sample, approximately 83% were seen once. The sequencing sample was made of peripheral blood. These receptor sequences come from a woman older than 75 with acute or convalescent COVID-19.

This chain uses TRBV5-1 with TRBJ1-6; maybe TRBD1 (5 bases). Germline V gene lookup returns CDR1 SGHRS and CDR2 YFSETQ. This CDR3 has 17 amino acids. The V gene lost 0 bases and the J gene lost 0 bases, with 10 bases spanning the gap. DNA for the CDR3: TGCGCCAGCAGCTTGGGACAGTTTAACTCCTATAATTCACCCCTCCACTTT. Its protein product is CASSLGQFNSYNSPLHF.

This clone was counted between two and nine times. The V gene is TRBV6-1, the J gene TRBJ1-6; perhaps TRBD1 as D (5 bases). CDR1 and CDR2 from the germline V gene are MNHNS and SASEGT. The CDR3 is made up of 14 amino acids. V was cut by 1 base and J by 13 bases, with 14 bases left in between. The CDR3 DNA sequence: TGTGCCAGCAGTGAAGAGGCAGGGTTCCGCCCCCTCCACTTT. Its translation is CASSEEAGFRPLHF.

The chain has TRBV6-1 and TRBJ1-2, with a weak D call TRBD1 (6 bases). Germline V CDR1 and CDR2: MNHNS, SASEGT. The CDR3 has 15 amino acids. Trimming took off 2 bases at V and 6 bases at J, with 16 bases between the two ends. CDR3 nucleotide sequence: TGTGCCAGCAGTGAATGGACAGTTGGGAGAGATGGCTACACCTTC. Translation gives CASSEWTVGRDGYTF.

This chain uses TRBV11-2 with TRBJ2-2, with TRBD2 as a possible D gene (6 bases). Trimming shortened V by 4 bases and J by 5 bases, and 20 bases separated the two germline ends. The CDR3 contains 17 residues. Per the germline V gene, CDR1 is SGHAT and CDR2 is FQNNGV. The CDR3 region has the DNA TGTGCCAGCAGCTCGCTGGGAGGTCGGAGGCCTACCGGGGAGCTGTTTTTT. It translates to CASSSLGGRRPTGELFF.

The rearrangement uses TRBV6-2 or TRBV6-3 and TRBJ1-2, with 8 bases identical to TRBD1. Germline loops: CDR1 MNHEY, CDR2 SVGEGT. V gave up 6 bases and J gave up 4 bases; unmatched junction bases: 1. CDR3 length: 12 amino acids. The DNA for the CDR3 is TGTGCCAGCAGCAGGGGGCTCTATGGCTACACCTTC. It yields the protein CASSRGLYGYTF.

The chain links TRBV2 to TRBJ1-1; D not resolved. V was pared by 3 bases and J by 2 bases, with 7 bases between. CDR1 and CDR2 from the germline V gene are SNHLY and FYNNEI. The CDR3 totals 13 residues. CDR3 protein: CASSDPSNTEAFF. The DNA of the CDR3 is TGTGCCAGCAGTGATCCGAGTAACACTGAAGCTTTCTTT.

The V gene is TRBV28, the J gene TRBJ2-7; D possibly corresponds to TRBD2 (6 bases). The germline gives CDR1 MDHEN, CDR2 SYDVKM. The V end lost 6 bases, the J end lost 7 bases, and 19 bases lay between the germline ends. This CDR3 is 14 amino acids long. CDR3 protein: CASRSGTLHDEQYF. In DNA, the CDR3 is TGTGCCAGCAGGTCCGGGACTCTTCACGATGAGCAGTACTTC.

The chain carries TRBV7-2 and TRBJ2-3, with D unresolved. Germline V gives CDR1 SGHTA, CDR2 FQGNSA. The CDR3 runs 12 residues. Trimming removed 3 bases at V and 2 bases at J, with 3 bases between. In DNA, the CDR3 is TGTGCCAGCAGCTTCTTCACAGATACGCAGTATTTT. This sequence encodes CASSFFTDTQYF.

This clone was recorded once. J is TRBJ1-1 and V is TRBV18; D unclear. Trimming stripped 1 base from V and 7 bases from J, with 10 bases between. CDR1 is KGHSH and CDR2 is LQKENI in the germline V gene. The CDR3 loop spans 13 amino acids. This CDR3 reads CASSPQGSVEAFF. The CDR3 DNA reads TGTGCCAGCTCACCACAGGGTAGCGTTGAAGCTTTCTTT. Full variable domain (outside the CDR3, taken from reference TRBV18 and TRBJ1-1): NAGVMQNPRHLVRRRGQEARLRCSPMKGHSHVYWYRQLPEEGLKFMVYLQKENIIDESGMPKERFSAEFPKEGPSILRIQQVVRGDSAAYFCASSPQGSVEAFFGQGTRLTVV.

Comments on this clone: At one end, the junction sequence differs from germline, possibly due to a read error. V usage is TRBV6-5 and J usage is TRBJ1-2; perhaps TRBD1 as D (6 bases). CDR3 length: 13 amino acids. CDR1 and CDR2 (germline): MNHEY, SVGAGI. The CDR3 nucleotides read TGTGCCAGCACTTACGACAGGCTCCAGGGCTACACCTTC. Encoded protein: CASTYDRLQGYTF.

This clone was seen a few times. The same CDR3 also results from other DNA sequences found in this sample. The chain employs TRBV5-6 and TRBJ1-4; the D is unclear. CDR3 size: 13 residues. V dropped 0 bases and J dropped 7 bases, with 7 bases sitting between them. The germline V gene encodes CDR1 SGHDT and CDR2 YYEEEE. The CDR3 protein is CASSLGGSEKLFF. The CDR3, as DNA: TGTGCCAGCAGCTTGGGAGGTTCTGAAAAACTGTTTTTT.

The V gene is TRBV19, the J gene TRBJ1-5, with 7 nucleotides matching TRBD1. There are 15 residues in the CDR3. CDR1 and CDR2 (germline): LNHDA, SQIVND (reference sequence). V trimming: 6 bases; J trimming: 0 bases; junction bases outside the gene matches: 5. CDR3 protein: CASSTTGNSNQPQHF. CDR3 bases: TGTGCCAGTAGCACGACAGGGAATAGCAATCAGCCCCAGCATTTT. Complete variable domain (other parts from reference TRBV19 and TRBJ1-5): DGGITQSPKYLFRKEGQNVTLSCEQNLNHDAMYWYRQDPGQGLRLIYYSQIVNDFQKGDIAEGYSVSREKKESFPLTVTSAQKNPTAFYLCASSTTGNSNQPQHFGDGTRLSIL.

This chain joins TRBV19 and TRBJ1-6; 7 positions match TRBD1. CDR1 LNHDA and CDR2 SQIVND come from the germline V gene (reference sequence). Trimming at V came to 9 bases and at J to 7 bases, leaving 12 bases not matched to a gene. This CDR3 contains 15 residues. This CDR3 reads CASDRAGAWNSPLHF. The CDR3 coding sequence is TGTGCCAGCGACAGGGCAGGGGCTTGGAATTCACCCCTCCACTTT. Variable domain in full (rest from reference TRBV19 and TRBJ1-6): DGGITQSPKYLFRKEGQNVTLSCEQNLNHDAMYWYRQDPGQGLRLIYYSQIVNDFQKGDIAEGYSVSREKKESFPLTVTSAQKNPTAFYLCASDRAGAWNSPLHFGNGTRLTVT.

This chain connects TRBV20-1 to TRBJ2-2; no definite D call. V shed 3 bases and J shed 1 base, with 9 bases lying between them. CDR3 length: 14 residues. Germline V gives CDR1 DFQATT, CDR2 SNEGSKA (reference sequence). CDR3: CSASAPGNTGELFF. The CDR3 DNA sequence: TGCAGTGCTAGTGCTCCAGGGAACACCGGGGAGCTGTTTTTT.

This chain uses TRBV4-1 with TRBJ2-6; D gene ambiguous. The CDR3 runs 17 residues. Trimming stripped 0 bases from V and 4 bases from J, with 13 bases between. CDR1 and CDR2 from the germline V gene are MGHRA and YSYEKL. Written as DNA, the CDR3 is TGCGCCAGCAGCCAAGATCGGCTGGGCCTCGGGGCCAACGTCCTGACTTTC. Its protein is CASSQDRLGLGANVLTF.

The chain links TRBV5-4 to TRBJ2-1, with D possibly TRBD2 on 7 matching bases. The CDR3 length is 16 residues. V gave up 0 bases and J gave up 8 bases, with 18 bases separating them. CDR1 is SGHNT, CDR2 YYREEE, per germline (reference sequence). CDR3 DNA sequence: TGTGCCAGCAGCTTGGAGATGTGGGGGGGCCGCTATGAGCAGTTCTTC. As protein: CASSLEMWGGRYEQFF.

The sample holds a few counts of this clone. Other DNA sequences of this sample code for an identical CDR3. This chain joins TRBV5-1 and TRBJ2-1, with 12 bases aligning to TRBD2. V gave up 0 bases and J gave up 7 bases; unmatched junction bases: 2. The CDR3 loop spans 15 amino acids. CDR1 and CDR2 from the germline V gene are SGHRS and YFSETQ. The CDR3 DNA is TGCGCCAGCAGCTTGGGGACTAGCGGGGTAAATGAGCAGTTCTTC. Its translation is CASSLGTSGVNEQFF.

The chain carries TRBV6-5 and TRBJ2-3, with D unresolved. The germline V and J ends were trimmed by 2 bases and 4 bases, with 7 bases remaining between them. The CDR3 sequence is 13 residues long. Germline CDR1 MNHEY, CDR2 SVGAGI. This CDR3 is CASSYESADTQYF. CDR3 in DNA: TGTGCCAGCAGTTACGAGAGCGCAGATACGCAGTATTTT.

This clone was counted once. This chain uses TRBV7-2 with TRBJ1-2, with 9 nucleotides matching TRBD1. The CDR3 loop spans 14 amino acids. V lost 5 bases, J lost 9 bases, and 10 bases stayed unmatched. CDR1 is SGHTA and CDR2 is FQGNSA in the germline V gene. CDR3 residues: CASSEGQGRGSYTF. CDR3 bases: TGTGCCAGCAGCGAGGGACAGGGCCGCGGGAGCTACACCTTC.

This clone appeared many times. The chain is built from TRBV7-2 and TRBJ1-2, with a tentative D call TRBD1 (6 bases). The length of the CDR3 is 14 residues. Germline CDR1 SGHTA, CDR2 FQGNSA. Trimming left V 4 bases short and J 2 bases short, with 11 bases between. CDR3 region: CASSSTQGNYGYTF. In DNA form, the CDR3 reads TGTGCCAGCAGCTCTACCCAGGGGAACTATGGCTACACCTTC.